The 19 T cell receptor beta chains presented below share a single source sample, sequenced in a study of shared clonotypes between healthy human individuals. Generated by immunoSEQ multiplex PCR, the TCRdb table keeps only in-frame clones and is missing some. Counted here are about 670,000 clones, around 72% occurring once; the ten biggest clones make up under 2%. The specimen sequenced was memory CD4+ T cells sorted from blood. The subset is: CD45RA-negative fraction. Receptors originate from a woman in her twenties or thirties in good health.

The rearrangement links TRBV10-3 to TRBJ2-3; no reliable D call. In germline, CDR1 is ENHRY, CDR2 SYGVKD. V lost 7 bases to trimming and J lost 4 bases, with 9 bases between them. This CDR3 is built from 12 residues. CDR3 bases: TGTGCCATCAAGGGAACCCCAGATACGCAGTATTTT. Its translation is CAIKGTPDTQYF.

The chain has TRBV23-1 and TRBJ2-7, with 7 nucleotides matching TRBD2. TRBV23-1 is an open reading frame whose function is uncertain. The V gene end was trimmed by 8 bases and the J gene end by 12 bases; junction bases not matched to a gene: 1. CDR3 length: 8 amino acids. The CDR3 reads CASGGGYF. CDR3 DNA sequence: TGCGCCAGCGGGGGGGGGTACTTC.

The chain carries TRBV6-6 and TRBJ1-2, with D unresolved. CDR1 MNHNY and CDR2 SVGAGI come from the germline V gene (reference sequence). CDR3 size: 11 residues. V shed 8 bases and J shed 8 bases, with 12 bases lying between them. The chain's CDR3 is CASLGLRGYTF. DNA of the CDR3: TGTGCCAGCCTAGGGTTACGGGGCTACACCTTC.

This rearrangement joins TRBV15 to TRBJ2-3; 11 positions agree with TRBD2. The V gene end was trimmed by 6 bases and the J gene end by 9 bases; junction bases not matched to a gene: 8. This CDR3 has 14 residues. Germline values: CDR1 LNHNV, CDR2 YYDKDF (reference sequence). For the CDR3, the DNA is TGTGCCACCAGGACTAGCGGGACCCGAGAAACGCAGTATTTT. This sequence encodes CATRTSGTRETQYF.

This clone occurred many times. CDR3: CASSEPEQNTEAFF. CDR3 sequence (DNA): TGCGCCAGCAGTGAGCCGGAGCAGAACACTGAAGCTTTCTTT. V and J are TRBV10-2 and TRBJ1-1; D call uncertain. V shed 2 bases and J shed 1 base, with 8 bases lying between them. In germline, CDR1 is WSHSY, CDR2 SAAADI. The CDR3 totals 14 residues.

V is TRBV15 and J is TRBJ2-5, with D perhaps TRBD1 (6 bases). The J call may be wrong; the DNA end is better matched by TRBJ2-7. Germline V lookup: CDR1 LNHNV, CDR2 YYDKDF (reference sequence). CDR3 length equals 16 residues. CDR3 nucleotides: TGTGCCACCAGCAGAGAGGGGACAAGGGCTTCCTACGAGCAGTACTTC. It codes for CATSREGTRASYEQYF.

This clone was counted at least ten times. The chain carries TRBV5-1 and TRBJ2-5; 10 bases line up with TRBD1. The V segment lost 4 bases and the J segment 7 bases; nucleotides outside the gene matches: 10. The CDR3 has 15 amino acids. Germline lookup yields CDR1 SGHRS and CDR2 YFSETQ. The CDR3 sequence: CASSQGQGSWGTQYF. DNA for the CDR3: TGCGCCAGCAGCCAGGGACAGGGGAGTTGGGGGACCCAGTACTTC.

The chain recombines TRBV15 with TRBJ2-7, with D perhaps matching TRBD1 (5 bases). Germline V gene lookup returns CDR1 LNHNV and CDR2 YYDKDF (reference sequence). The V end was cut by 5 bases, the J end by 3 bases, with 8 bases between. This CDR3 has 12 residues. The CDR3 DNA reads as TGTGCCACCAGCCGTACAGGCTACGAGCAGTACTTC. It translates to CATSRTGYEQYF. Based on the CDR3 plus reference TRBV15 and TRBJ2-7, the full variable domain is DAMVIQNPRYQVTQFGKPVTLSCSQTLNHNVMYWYQQKSSQAPKLLFHYYDKDFNNEADTPDNFQSRRPNTSFCFLDIRSPGLGDTAMYLCATSRTGYEQYFGPGTRLTVT.

This clone has just one count. This chain links TRBV11-2 with TRBJ2-3, with TRBD2 matching 8 bases. With 4 bases clipped from V and 3 bases from J, the junction kept 9 bases outside the gene matches. The CDR3 loop spans 16 amino acids. Germline assignment: CDR1 SGHAT and CDR2 FQNNGV. CDR3 nucleotide sequence: TGTGCCAGCAGCTCCCTGTACGGCGGGGGGACAGATACGCAGTATTTT. This gives the protein CASSSLYGGGTDTQYF.

This clone turned up a few times. The V and J genes are TRBV7-2 and TRBJ1-4; unclear D gene. The V gene's germline CDR1 is SGHTA and CDR2 FQGNSA. This CDR3 spans 13 amino acids. The V gene lost 5 bases and the J gene lost 5 bases, with 9 bases spanning the gap. The CDR3, as DNA: TGTGCCAGCAGCCAACGACAAAATGAAAAACTGTTTTTT. Translating gives CASSQRQNEKLFF.

This clone was detected a few times. The chain employs TRBV2 and TRBJ2-3; 8 positions match TRBD2. The V gene end was trimmed by 7 bases and the J gene end by 4 bases; junction bases not matched to a gene: 13. This CDR3 contains 16 residues. CDR1 is SNHLY, CDR2 FYNNEI, per germline. CDR3 protein: CASIKLTSGAPDTQYF. Here the CDR3 DNA reads TGTGCCAGCATTAAGCTCACTAGCGGAGCTCCAGATACGCAGTATTTT.

V is TRBV7-2 and J is TRBJ2-3, with a possible D match to TRBD1 (6 bases). Germline assignment: CDR1 SGHTA and CDR2 FQGNSA. V lost 3 bases, J lost 3 bases, and 13 bases lay in between. The CDR3 runs to 15 residues. The chain's CDR3 is CASSFRGSGTDTQYF. The CDR3 DNA reads TGTGCCAGCAGCTTTAGGGGGAGTGGGACAGATACGCAGTATTTT.

The CDR3 here is CASSVGQGLYSNQPQHF. CDR3 in DNA: TGTGCCAGCAGCGTCGGACAGGGACTTTATAGCAATCAGCCCCAGCATTTT. The rearrangement joins TRBV9 to TRBJ1-5; 8 positions agree with TRBD1. Trimming cost V 2 bases and J 0 bases; bases outside gene matches: 7. The CDR3 contains 17 residues. CDR1 and CDR2 from the germline V gene are SGDLS and YYNGEE.

The chain joins TRBV7-9 to TRBJ2-3; 9 bases match TRBD1. The CDR3 extends over 16 amino acids. The junction had 10 bases not matched to a gene; V was cut back by 5 bases and J by 4 bases. The germline gives CDR1 SEHNR, CDR2 FQNEAQ (reference sequence). CDR3 loop: CASSRTGGVIADTQYF. CDR3 nucleotides: TGTGCCAGCAGCAGAACAGGGGGCGTTATCGCAGATACGCAGTATTTT.

Of note for this clone: A read error is likely here: a far larger clone is one base away. This chain uses TRBV29-1 with TRBJ1-3; D is possibly TRBD1 (5 bases). Per the germline V gene, CDR1 is SQVTM and CDR2 is ANQGSEA. The CDR3 sequence is 14 residues long. This CDR3 is CNVEFGTSGNTIYF. The DNA for the CDR3 is TGCAACGTTGAATTTGGGACCTCTGGAAACACCATATATTTT.

This sequence joins TRBV5-1 and TRBJ2-7; 9 bases are shared with TRBD2. The CDR3 spans 17 residues. The germline V gene encodes CDR1 SGHRS and CDR2 YFSETQ. The ends lost 4 bases at V and 4 bases at J; junction bases unmatched: 15. The CDR3 nucleotides read TGCGCCAGCAGCGAAAGGTTGATGCGGGAGGGTGTGTACGAGCAGTACTTC. Translating gives CASSERLMREGVYEQYF.

The chain is built from TRBV6-5 and TRBJ2-5; D is perhaps TRBD1 or TRBD2 (5 bases each). The CDR3 totals 15 residues. V was pared by 2 bases and J by 7 bases, with 17 bases between. CDR1 is MNHEY and CDR2 is SVGAGI in the germline V gene. The CDR3 nucleotides are TGTGCCAGCAGTTACGGGGACGGGGTGGGTCGGACCCAGTACTTC. This translates into CASSYGDGVGRTQYF.

Here the CDR3 DNA reads TGTGCCAGCAGCCAAGTCTATGGGACTAGCGGTGCCAGCTCCTACAATGAGCAGTTCTTC. Its translation is CASSQVYGTSGASSYNEQFF. This chain uses TRBV14 with TRBJ2-1; 11 bases line up with TRBD2. CDR3 length: 20 amino acids. Looked up from germline, CDR1 is SGHDN and CDR2 is FVKESK. With V trimmed by 1 base and J by 0 bases, 11 bases remained unmatched.

Regarding this clone: Mismatch with germline at one junction end may stem from a read error. This rearrangement joins TRBV15 to TRBJ2-3, with TRBD1 as a possible D gene (5 bases). The CDR3 contains 13 residues. Germline V gene sequence: CDR1 LNHNV, CDR2 YYDKDF (reference sequence). CDR3 sequence (DNA): TGTGCCACCAGCAGAGATCCGACAGAGACGCAGTATTTT. It encodes CATSRDPTETQYF. Using reference TRBV15 and TRBJ2-3 for the parts outside the CDR3, the full variable domain is DAMVIQNPRYQVTQFGKPVTLSCSQTLNHNVMYWYQQKSSQAPKLLFHYYDKDFNNEADTPDNFQSRRPNTSFCFLDIRSPGLGDTAMYLCATSRDPTETQYFGPGTRLTVL.